Here is one T cell receptor beta chain with its context. Its antigen is still unknown. This sample is part of a study of lymphopenia after photon versus proton radiotherapy. Sequencing used immunoSEQ multiplex PCR; TCRdb keeps in-frame clones, though not all of them. The sample carries 25,000 to 30,000 clones, more than 90% recorded once. The CDR3 consists of 13 residues. Trimming stripped 4 bases from V and 5 bases from J, with 11 bases between. CDR1 and CDR2 from the germline V gene are LNHNV and YYDKDF (reference sequence). Regarding the study as a whole: After the lymphocyte nadir, photon-treated repertoires showed oligoclonal expansion, especially of CD8+ Temra cells. Larger post-nadir TCR diversity loss correlated inversely with survival in deceased patients. Relative stability marked proton patients; photon patients lost diversity and naive cells.

The material was peripheral blood, obtained from a patient treated with photon-based radiotherapy. This clonotype was sampled from a woman aged 50 to 60 with cholangiocarcinoma. The rearrangement links TRBV15 to TRBJ1-1; D unclear. The CDR3 DNA sequence: TGTGCCACCAGCACAAAACTTAGTACTGAAGCTTTCTTT. It translates to CATSTKLSTEAFF.